This is a list of T cell receptor beta chains from one sample in a study of shared clonotypes between healthy human individuals. TCRdb's copy holds only in-frame clones and misses some; the assay was immunoSEQ multiplex PCR. The table has about 2.1 million clones, 85% to 95% seen once. Sequences were obtained from naive CD8+ T cells from PBMCs. Receptors originate from a man between 18 and 29 years old in good health. Some clones in this sample may be carry-over from other donors' samples. Each CDR3 is given with its conserved first and last residue. The order of the fields is V gene, J gene, D gene, CDR3 protein, CDR3 DNA. The D gene is left open where the match is weak.

TRBV30	TRBJ2-7	NA	CAWSVGWGPYEQYF	TGTGCCTGGAGTGTAGGGTGGGGCCCCTACGAGCAGTACTTC
TRBV28	TRBJ2-1	NA	CASTLLGTSNNEQFF	TGTGCCAGCACTTTATTAGGGACTTCGAATAATGAGCAGTTCTTC
TRBV19	TRBJ1-5	TRBD1	CASSPQGDQPQHF	TGTGCCAGTAGTCCACAGGGGGACCAGCCCCAGCATTTT
TRBV27	TRBJ2-7	NA	CASSPSRVYEQYF	TGTGCCAGCAGTCCCTCGAGGGTCTACGAGCAGTACTTC
TRBV10-2	TRBJ2-1	NA	CASKGRANEQFF	TGCGCCAGCAAGGGACGAGCGAATGAGCAGTTCTTC
TRBV4-3	TRBJ2-7	NA	CASSQDWDFPYEQYF	TGCGCCAGCAGCCAAGATTGGGACTTTCCCTACGAGCAGTACTTC
TRBV19	TRBJ1-1	NA	CASREFEAGKAFF	TGTGCCAGTAGGGAATTCGAGGCAGGGAAAGCTTTCTTT
TRBV7-9	TRBJ2-1	NA	CASLGQISYNEQFF	TGTGCCAGCCTCGGACAGATCTCCTACAATGAGCAGTTCTTC
TRBV19	TRBJ2-5	NA	CASSIMSGETQYF	TGTGCCAGTAGTATCATGTCTGGAGAGACCCAGTACTTC
TRBV9	TRBJ2-1	NA	CASSPGLPSSYNEQFF	TGTGCCAGCAGCCCCGGACTACCCAGCTCCTACAATGAGCAGTTCTTC
TRBV9	TRBJ2-1	NA	CASSALDYHGQFF	TGTGCCAGCAGCGCCTTGGACTACCACGGGCAGTTCTTC